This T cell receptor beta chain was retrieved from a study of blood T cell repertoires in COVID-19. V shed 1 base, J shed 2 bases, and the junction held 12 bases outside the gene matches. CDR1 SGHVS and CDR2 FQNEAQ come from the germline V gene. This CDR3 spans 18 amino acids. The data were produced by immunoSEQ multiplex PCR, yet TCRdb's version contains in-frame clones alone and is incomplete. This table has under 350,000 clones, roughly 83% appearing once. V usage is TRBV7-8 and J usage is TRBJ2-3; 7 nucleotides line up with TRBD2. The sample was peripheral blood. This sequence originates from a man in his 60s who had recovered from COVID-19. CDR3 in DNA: TGTGCCAGCAGCTTAGACCATTTCGGGGGGTTGGCCACAGATACGCAGTATTTT. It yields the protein CASSLDHFGGLATDTQYF.